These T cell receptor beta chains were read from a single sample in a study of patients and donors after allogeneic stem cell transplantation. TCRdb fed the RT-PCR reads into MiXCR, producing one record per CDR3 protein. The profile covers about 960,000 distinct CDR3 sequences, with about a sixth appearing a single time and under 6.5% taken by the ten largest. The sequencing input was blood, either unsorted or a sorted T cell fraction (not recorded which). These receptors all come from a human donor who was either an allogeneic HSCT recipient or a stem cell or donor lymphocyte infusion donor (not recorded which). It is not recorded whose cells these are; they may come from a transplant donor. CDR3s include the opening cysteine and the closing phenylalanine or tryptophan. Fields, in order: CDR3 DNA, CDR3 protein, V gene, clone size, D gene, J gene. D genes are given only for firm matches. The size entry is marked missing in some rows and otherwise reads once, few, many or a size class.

TGTGCCAGCAGCTCCCTCGGGGGGGTAGGTGGAGATACGCAGTATTTT,CASSSLGGVGGDTQYF,TRBV9,few,TRBD2,TRBJ2-3
TGTGCCACCAGTGCCGGCGGACTAGCGGGAGGGCCGGTTGACGAGCAGTACTTC,CATSAGGLAGGPVDEQYF,TRBV24-1,NA,TRBD2,TRBJ2-7
TGTGCCAGCAGTGCCGGGCATTCCTACGAGCAGTACTTC,CASSAGHSYEQYF,TRBV6-2/TRBV6-3,NA,NA,TRBJ2-7
TGCAGTGCCTCCGGACGGACTCTCAGCTCCTATAATTCACCCCTCCACTTT,CSASGRTLSSYNSPLHF,TRBV20-1,few,NA,TRBJ1-6
TGCGCCAGCAGCCTCCGGGACAGGGGGTCGGCTTTCTTT,CASSLRDRGSAFF,TRBV5-1,NA,TRBD1,TRBJ1-1
TGTGCCAGCAGCGGTGACAGGGGGCGGATCGAAGCTTTCTTT,CASSGDRGRIEAFF,TRBV9,NA,TRBD1,TRBJ1-1
TGCGCCAGCAGCCAAGAAAAAGGACTAGCGGGAGCAGAGCAGTTCTTC,CASSQEKGLAGAEQFF,TRBV4-1,few,TRBD2,TRBJ2-1
TGTGCCACCAGTGACCCCTACCTCCGCAATGAGCAGTTCTTC,CATSDPYLRNEQFF,TRBV24-1,few,NA,TRBJ2-1
TGTGCCAGCAGTGATCCCGGGACAGGACTAAATGAGCAGTTCTTC,CASSDPGTGLNEQFF,TRBV28,many,TRBD1,TRBJ2-1
TGTGCCAGCAGACGGACAGGGGCGATCACCGGGGAGCTGTTTTTT,CASRRTGAITGELFF,TRBV5-6,NA,TRBD1,TRBJ2-2
TGCAGTGCGAGCTCTAGCGGGAGGGTTTACAATGAGCAGTTCTTC,CSASSSGRVYNEQFF,TRBV20-1,NA,TRBD2,TRBJ2-1
TGCGCCAGCAGCCAAGAAGTGGAGGGGAAGGGTGGCTACACCTTC,CASSQEVEGKGGYTF,TRBV4-3,NA,NA,TRBJ1-2
TGCAGTGCCGACGTAGCGGGAGGGACCCGGGAGACCCAGTACTTC,CSADVAGGTRETQYF,TRBV20-1,NA,TRBD2,TRBJ2-5
TGTGCCAGCAGTTTAGGAAAAGGGCCCGAGCAGTACTTC,CASSLGKGPEQYF,TRBV12-3/TRBV12-4,few,NA,TRBJ2-7
TGTGCCAGTAGTTTTATAACCGGGGAGCTGTTTTTT,CASSFITGELFF,TRBV19,NA,NA,TRBJ2-2
TGTGCCAGCAGCGCACCCGGGACTCCCTTCATCGATGAGCAGTTCTTC,CASSAPGTPFIDEQFF,TRBV7-9,few,NA,TRBJ2-1
TGTGCCAGCAGCCAAGTCTCACTCAACACTGAAGCTTTCTTT,CASSQVSLNTEAFF,TRBV3-1,NA,NA,TRBJ1-1
TGCGCCAGCAGCCAAGATGGGGGAAACAATCAGCCCCAGCATTTT,CASSQDGGNNQPQHF,TRBV4-3,few,NA,TRBJ1-5
TGTGCCAGCAGCCCTGGGTTGGGGACGGCAAAAGAGACCCAGTACTTC,CASSPGLGTAKETQYF,TRBV12-3/TRBV12-4,NA,NA,TRBJ2-5
TGTGCCAGCAGGCGGGGGCCGGGACAGATCTACGAGCAGTACTTC,CASRRGPGQIYEQYF,TRBV7-9,few,NA,TRBJ2-7
TGCAGCGTTGAGACTAGCGGTTACAATGAGCAGTTCTTC,CSVETSGYNEQFF,TRBV29-1,NA,TRBD2,TRBJ2-1
TGCAGCGTTGAAGATCTGGGCAGGGAAGGCACCGGGGAGCTGTTTTTT,CSVEDLGREGTGELFF,TRBV29-1,many,NA,TRBJ2-2
TGTGCCAGCAGTTACTCCAGGCTAGCGAACACCGGGGAGCTGTTTTTT,CASSYSRLANTGELFF,TRBV6-2/TRBV6-3,few,NA,TRBJ2-2
TGCGCCAGCAGCCGGCGACAGAGTGAAGCTTTCTTT,CASSRRQSEAFF,TRBV4-1,few,NA,TRBJ1-1
TGTGCCAGCAGCTCAAGCCCCGGCAATACGCAGTATTTT,CASSSSPGNTQYF,TRBV9,NA,NA,TRBJ2-3
TGCGCCAGCAGCCAAGACAAGTCTCCAGGAAACACCATATATTTT,CASSQDKSPGNTIYF,TRBV4-1,NA,NA,TRBJ1-3
TGTGCCAGCTCCACCCTCGCACTCCTCACAGATACGCAGTATTTT,CASSTLALLTDTQYF,TRBV12-3/TRBV12-4,NA,NA,TRBJ2-3
TGCGCCAGCAGCCAAGATATGGGGGAGCAGTTCTTC,CASSQDMGEQFF,TRBV4-1,NA,NA,TRBJ2-1
TGTGCCAGCGTCAGGGGCAGCACAGATACGCAGTATTTT,CASVRGSTDTQYF,TRBV12-3/TRBV12-4,NA,NA,TRBJ2-3
TGTGCCAGCAGCTCTACCCAGGGACAGGGGGCGATAGGGACTGAAGCTTTCTTT,CASSSTQGQGAIGTEAFF,TRBV11-1,NA,TRBD1,TRBJ1-1
TGTGCCAGCAGCTTAGCGGGACAGGGAGGAGAGACCCAGTACTTC,CASSLAGQGGETQYF,TRBV7-6,many,TRBD1,TRBJ2-5
TGTGCCAGCAGCTTATTCCCAGGCTCCTACGAGCAGTACTTC,CASSLFPGSYEQYF,TRBV7-8,few,NA,TRBJ2-7
TGTGCCAGCAGTTGGGGGACAGCGAACACCGGGGAGCTGTTTTTT,CASSWGTANTGELFF,TRBV12-3/TRBV12-4,many,TRBD1,TRBJ2-2
TGTGCCAGCAGCCGGGGGGCACAGCCCCAGCATTTT,CASSRGAQPQHF,TRBV7-9,NA,NA,TRBJ1-5
TGTGCCAGCAGCGCGACAGGGTCTAACTATGGCTACACCTTC,CASSATGSNYGYTF,TRBV9,few,TRBD1,TRBJ1-2
TGTGCCAGCAGTTTATTAGGGACAGGGGAAGAGACCCAGTACTTC,CASSLLGTGEETQYF,TRBV28,NA,TRBD1,TRBJ2-5
TGTGCCAGCAGCCAGGGACAGGGGGCGAGGAAACTGTTTTTT,CASSQGQGARKLFF,TRBV7-2,few,TRBD1,TRBJ1-4
TGTGCCAGCAGTCAGGGGGCGATGGTGCGTGGCTACACCTTC,CASSQGAMVRGYTF,TRBV12-3/TRBV12-4,few,TRBD1,TRBJ1-2
TGTGCCAGCAGTCCACCCGCCCCAGATACGCAGTATTTT,CASSPPAPDTQYF,TRBV27,NA,NA,TRBJ2-3
TGTGCCAGCAGCTGGGGAGGGGGCGCTGGCTACACCTTC,CASSWGGGAGYTF,TRBV5-6,NA,TRBD1,TRBJ1-2
TGTGCCACTATCGGGGACAGGGCACAAGAGACCCAGTACTTC,CATIGDRAQETQYF,TRBV18,few,TRBD1,TRBJ2-5
TGTGCCAGCAGCTCTAGCGGGGGTCCCACAGATACGCAGTATTTT,CASSSSGGPTDTQYF,TRBV7-3,few,TRBD2,TRBJ2-3
TGTGCCAGCAGTTACTACCCTCAGAGGGTAAGTGAGCAGTACTTC,CASSYYPQRVSEQYF,TRBV6-2/TRBV6-3,NA,NA,TRBJ2-7
TGCAGCGTTGGCTCGGGACAGGGAATTTTCTACGAGCAGTACTTC,CSVGSGQGIFYEQYF,TRBV29-1,many,TRBD1,TRBJ2-7
TGTGCCAGCAGTTCCCGACTAGCGGGGGGGCATAATGAGCAGTTCTTC,CASSSRLAGGHNEQFF,TRBV12-3/TRBV12-4,NA,TRBD2,TRBJ2-1
TGTGCCAGCAGTAGGACTAGGTCCTACAATGAGCAGTTCTTC,CASSRTRSYNEQFF,TRBV2,few,TRBD2,TRBJ2-1
TGTGCCAGCAGTCCGACATCGACTAATGAAAAACTGTTTTTT,CASSPTSTNEKLFF,TRBV12-3/TRBV12-4,many,NA,TRBJ1-4
TGCAGTGCTCCGCCACTAGCGTCTTCCTACAATGAGCAGTTCTTC,CSAPPLASSYNEQFF,TRBV20-1,few,TRBD2,TRBJ2-1
TGCGCCAGCAGCTTGGTACCCTCGGGGCTGGACACTGAAGCTTTCTTT,CASSLVPSGLDTEAFF,TRBV5-1,NA,NA,TRBJ1-1
TGCAGTGCTCCCCGCGGCTATGACGGGGAGCTGTTTTTT,CSAPRGYDGELFF,TRBV20-1,NA,NA,TRBJ2-2
TGTGCCAGCAGCTTAGGAAACATCAGGGTTTTCGAGCAGTACTTC,CASSLGNIRVFEQYF,TRBV13,NA,NA,TRBJ2-7
TGCAGCGTTCAACCTTGGGGGCAGGGGGAGAACTATGGCTACACCTTC,CSVQPWGQGENYGYTF,TRBV29-1,NA,TRBD1,TRBJ1-2
TGTGCCAGCTCCGGGGGAGTTTACAATGAGCAGTTCTTC,CASSGGVYNEQFF,TRBV3-1,NA,NA,TRBJ2-1